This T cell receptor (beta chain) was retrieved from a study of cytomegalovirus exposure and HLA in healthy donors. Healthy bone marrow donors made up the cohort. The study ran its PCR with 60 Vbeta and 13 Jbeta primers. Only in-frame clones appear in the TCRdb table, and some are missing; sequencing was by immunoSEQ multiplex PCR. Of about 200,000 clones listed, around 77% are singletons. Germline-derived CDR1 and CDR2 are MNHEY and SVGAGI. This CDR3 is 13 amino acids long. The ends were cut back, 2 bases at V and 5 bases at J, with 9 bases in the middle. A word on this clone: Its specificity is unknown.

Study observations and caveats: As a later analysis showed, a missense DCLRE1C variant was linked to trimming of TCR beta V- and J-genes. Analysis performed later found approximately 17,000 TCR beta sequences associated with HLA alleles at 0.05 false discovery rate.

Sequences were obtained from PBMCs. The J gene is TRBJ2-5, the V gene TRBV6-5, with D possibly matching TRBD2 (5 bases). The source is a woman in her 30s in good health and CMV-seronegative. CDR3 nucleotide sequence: TGTGCCAGCAGTTACGGGAGAGGGGAGACCCAGTACTTC. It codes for CASSYGRGETQYF.